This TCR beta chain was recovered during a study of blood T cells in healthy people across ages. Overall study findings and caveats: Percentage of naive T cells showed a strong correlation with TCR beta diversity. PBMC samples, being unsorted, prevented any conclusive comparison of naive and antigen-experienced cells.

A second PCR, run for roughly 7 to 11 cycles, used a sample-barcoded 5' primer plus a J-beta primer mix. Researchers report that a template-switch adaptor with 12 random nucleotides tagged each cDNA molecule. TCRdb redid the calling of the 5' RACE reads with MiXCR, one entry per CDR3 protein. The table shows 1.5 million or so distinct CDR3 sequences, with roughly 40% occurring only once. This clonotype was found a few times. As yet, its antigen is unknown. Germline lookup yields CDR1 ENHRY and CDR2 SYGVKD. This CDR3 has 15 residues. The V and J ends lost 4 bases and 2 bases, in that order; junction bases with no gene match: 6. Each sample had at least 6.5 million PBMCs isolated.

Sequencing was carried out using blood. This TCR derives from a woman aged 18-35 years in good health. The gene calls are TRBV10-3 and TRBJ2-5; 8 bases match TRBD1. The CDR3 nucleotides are TGTGCCATCAGTGCCTCAGGGGGCGGGCAAGAGACCCAGTACTTC. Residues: CAISASGGGQETQYF.